The next 28 T cell receptor beta chains were all read from a single sample in a study of vaccination effects on CD4 cells after COVID-19. Peptide-pool stimulation followed by sequencing identified expanded antigen-specific CD4+ clonotypes in the ViraFEST assay. Culture lasted 10 days before CD4+ T cell isolation. All study participants received two doses of BNT162b2 or mRNA-1273 vaccine. These TCRs' antigens remain unknown. TCRdb keeps only in-frame clones here, not all; method: immunoSEQ multiplex PCR. The sample has about 46,000 clones, 65% to 80% seen once. The sample consisted of CD4+ T cells from PBMCs cultured with HCoV-OC43 spike peptides, taken after COVID-19 vaccination. Documented subset: HCoV-OC43 spike overlapping peptide pool stimulation. All receptors come from a human donor who received a COVID-19 vaccine.

The chain combines TRBV14 with TRBJ2-1; 7 nucleotides match TRBD2. The CDR3 is made up of 17 amino acids. Germline V gives CDR1 SGHDN, CDR2 FVKESK. V shed 0 bases and J 7 bases; nucleotides not matched to a gene: 12. CDR3 bases: TGTGCCAGCAGCCAAGATCTGGTGGCGGGAGTAAGAAATGAGCAGTTCTTC. Translation gives CASSQDLVAGVRNEQFF.

This chain connects TRBV7-2 to TRBJ1-2, with D tentatively TRBD1 (5 bases). Germline CDR1 SGHTA, CDR2 FQGNSA. The CDR3 consists of 14 residues. The germline V and J ends were trimmed by 1 base and 6 bases, with 12 bases remaining between them. CDR3 coding DNA: TGTGCCAGCAGCTTAGTATGGATGGGGGATGGCTACACCTTC. Translation: CASSLVWMGDGYTF.

The chain carries TRBV10-3 and TRBJ2-7, with a tentative D call TRBD1 (6 bases). Per the germline V gene, CDR1 is ENHRY and CDR2 is SYGVKD. The V end was cut by 4 bases, the J end by 0 bases, with 13 bases between. This CDR3 contains 15 residues. The CDR3 spells CAISGGQTHSYEQYF. The CDR3, as DNA: TGTGCCATCAGTGGAGGACAGACTCACTCCTACGAGCAGTACTTC.

The CDR3 here is CASSLVGAHEQYF. The DNA for the CDR3 is TGCGCCAGCAGCCTGGTGGGGGCCCACGAGCAGTACTTC. The chain has TRBV5-1 and TRBJ2-7, with a possible D match to TRBD1 (6 bases). V lost 4 bases, J lost 5 bases, and 13 bases lay in between. CDR1 is SGHRS, CDR2 YFSETQ, per germline. The length of the CDR3 is 13 residues.

This sequence joins TRBV5-4 and TRBJ2-7, with unresolved D. CDR1 and CDR2 from the germline V gene are SGHNT and YYREEE (reference sequence). The ends were cut back, 0 bases at V and 4 bases at J, with 14 bases in the middle. The CDR3 consists of 15 residues. The CDR3 here is CASSLASRARYEQYF. CDR3 in DNA: TGTGCCAGCAGCTTGGCCTCCCGGGCTCGGTACGAGCAGTACTTC.

Only a few counts were recorded for this clone. The chain joins TRBV19 to TRBJ1-2; weak D call: TRBD1 (6 bases). Trimming removed 5 bases from V and 7 bases from J, with 11 bases in between. The length of the CDR3 is 12 residues. Germline lookup yields CDR1 LNHDA and CDR2 SQIVND (reference sequence). The CDR3 DNA is TGTGCCAGTAGTGAAAACAGGGTTGGCTACACCTTC. This encodes CASSENRVGYTF.

V gene TRBV3-1 (or the pseudogene TRBV3-2) combines with J gene TRBJ1-2; no clear D. The CDR3 length is 14 residues. Germline V gene data show CDR1 as LGHDT and CDR2 as YNNKEL (reference sequence). V lost 0 bases and J 2 bases, leaving 7 bases between the germline ends. The DNA of the CDR3 is TGTGCCAGCAGCCAAGATCTTAGGAACTATGGCTACACCTTC. Protein: CASSQDLRNYGYTF.

This clone has just a few counts. The sample holds other DNA sequences that translate to the same CDR3. This chain joins TRBV9 and TRBJ2-5; D not certain. The V gene's germline CDR1 is SGDLS and CDR2 YYNGEE. Trimming took 0 bases from V and 2 from J, leaving 8 bases between them. This CDR3 is built from 14 residues. In nucleotides, the CDR3 is TGTGCCAGCAGCGTAGGTACAATACAAGAGACCCAGTACTTC. Amino acids: CASSVGTIQETQYF.

The J gene is TRBJ2-5, the V gene TRBV5-1, with 8 bases matching TRBD2. V dropped 1 base and J dropped 1; count of bases not matched to a gene: 6. Germline V lookup: CDR1 SGHRS, CDR2 YFSETQ. The CDR3 sequence is 16 residues long. CDR3 DNA: TGCGCCAGCAGCTTGAGTACTAGCGGACTCCAAGAGACCCAGTACTTC. This codes for CASSLSTSGLQETQYF.

This clone showed up just once. The chain combines TRBV7-9 with TRBJ1-2; TRBD1 agrees at 7 bases. Germline V gene sequence: CDR1 SEHNR, CDR2 FQNEAQ (reference sequence). The ends lost 5 bases at V and 6 bases at J; junction bases unmatched: 9. CDR3 size: 14 residues. This CDR3 reads CASSQDRWSHGYTF. The CDR3, as DNA: TGTGCCAGCAGCCAGGACAGGTGGTCTCATGGCTACACCTTC.

This chain connects TRBV18 to TRBJ1-3, with D perhaps matching TRBD1 (5 bases). The germline CDR1 and CDR2 sequences are KGHSH and LQKENI. The CDR3 sequence is 17 residues long. The germline V and J ends were trimmed by 5 bases and 4 bases, with 21 bases remaining between them. The CDR3 DNA is TGTGCCAGCTCATTGACGGGGGGGACGCTGCAGGGAAACACCATATATTTT. Amino acid sequence: CASSLTGGTLQGNTIYF.

The chain uses TRBV3-1 (or the pseudogene TRBV3-2) and TRBJ2-7; D ambiguous. The CDR3 sequence is 11 residues long. The V end lost 1 base, the J end lost 6 bases, and 4 bases lay between the germline ends. The germline V gene encodes CDR1 LGHDT and CDR2 YNNKEL (reference sequence). This chain's CDR3 is CASSQVGEQYF. In DNA form, the CDR3 reads TGTGCCAGCAGCCAAGTGGGCGAGCAGTACTTC.

This clone was seen only once. The V gene is TRBV25-1, the J gene TRBJ1-4; 11 bases agree with TRBD1. CDR1 and CDR2 from the germline V gene are MGHDK and SYGVNS. V shed 2 bases, J shed 12 bases, and the junction held 8 bases outside the gene matches. The CDR3 runs to 15 residues. CDR3 DNA sequence: TGTGCCAGCAGTGAACTGATGGGACAGGGGGTGGAACTGTTTTTT. Translated: CASSELMGQGVELFF.

This clone was seen a few times. The chain links TRBV5-1 to TRBJ2-2, with D possibly matching TRBD1 (6 bases). The V gene lost 4 bases and the J gene lost 6 bases, with 19 bases spanning the gap. The germline V gene encodes CDR1 SGHRS and CDR2 YFSETQ. There are 16 residues in the CDR3. The DNA of the CDR3 is TGCGCCAGCAGCCCCAGGGGTGGGAGTGGATCCGGGGAGCTGTTTTTT. Amino acid sequence: CASSPRGGSGSGELFF. Drawing the rest from reference TRBV5-1 and TRBJ2-2, the complete variable domain is KAGVTQTPRYLIKTRGQQVTLSCSPISGHRSVSWYQQTPGQGLQFLFEYFSETQRNKGNFPGRFSGRQFSNSRSEMNVSTLELGDSALYLCASSPRGGSGSGELFFGEGSRLTVL.

V and J are TRBV19 and TRBJ1-6, with D possibly being TRBD1 (5 bases). The CDR3 covers 13 residues. Germline V gene lookup returns CDR1 LNHDA and CDR2 SQIVND (reference sequence). Trimming shortened V by 5 bases and J by 9 bases, and 11 bases separated the two germline ends. CDR3 coding DNA: TGTGCCAGTAGTGGGACTGATGCTTCACCCCTCCACTTT. This encodes CASSGTDASPLHF.

This clone was detected only a few times. This chain joins TRBV5-1 and TRBJ1-2; D not certain. V lost 0 bases and J 3 bases, leaving 9 bases between the germline ends. The germline V gene encodes CDR1 SGHRS and CDR2 YFSETQ. This CDR3 region has 14 residues. The CDR3 region is CASSLGVIDYGYTF. Here the CDR3 DNA reads TGCGCCAGCAGCTTGGGGGTCATAGACTATGGCTACACCTTC.

This clone has just one count. The chain carries TRBV18 and TRBJ2-7; TRBD2 aligns across 10 bases. CDR3 length: 15 residues. Germline trimming cut 6 bases from V and 4 bases from J; bases unmatched to any gene: 9. CDR1 KGHSH and CDR2 LQKENI come from the germline V gene. CDR3: CASSGSGLAPYEQYF. The CDR3 coding sequence is TGTGCCAGCTCCGGCTCGGGACTAGCGCCTTACGAGCAGTACTTC.

The J gene is TRBJ2-7, the V gene TRBV9, with D perhaps TRBD1 (5 bases). Germline V gene data show CDR1 as SGDLS and CDR2 as YYNGEE. The V gene lost 0 bases and the J gene lost 0 bases, with 10 bases spanning the gap. The CDR3 contains 15 residues. For the CDR3, the DNA is TGTGCCAGCAGCGTAGGGCTGGGGCCCTCCTACGAGCAGTACTTC. Encoded protein: CASSVGLGPSYEQYF.

The V and J genes are TRBV5-1 and TRBJ2-1; 11 bases line up with TRBD2. Germline V gene data show CDR1 as SGHRS and CDR2 as YFSETQ. The CDR3 runs 15 residues. After removal of 3 bases from V and 4 bases from J, the junction contained 3 bases not matched to a gene. CDR3 in amino acids: CASSSGTSGYNEQFF. The CDR3, as DNA: TGCGCCAGCAGCTCCGGGACTAGCGGTTACAATGAGCAGTTCTTC.

This sequence joins TRBV5-1 and TRBJ1-2, with a tentative D call TRBD1 (5 bases). This CDR3 has 15 residues. In germline, CDR1 is SGHRS, CDR2 YFSETQ. With 5 bases removed from V and 0 bases from J, the gap between germline ends came to 14 bases. CDR3 nucleotide sequence: TGCGCCAGCAGGCCCGGGACGGAGACTAACTATGGCTACACCTTC. It specifies CASRPGTETNYGYTF.

In its sample, this clone was seen a few times. The V gene is TRBV2, the J gene TRBJ1-5; D might be TRBD1 (6 bases). V gave up 7 bases and J gave up 6 bases, with 10 bases separating them. Germline CDR1 and CDR2: SNHLY and FYNNEI. This CDR3 is built from 12 residues. The DNA of the CDR3 is TGTGCCAGCACAGGGGACGGTCAGCCCCAGCATTTT. Translated, it gives CASTGDGQPQHF.

The V and J genes are TRBV5-4 and TRBJ2-3; 15 bases match TRBD2. Germline assignment: CDR1 SGHNT and CDR2 YYREEE (reference sequence). The CDR3 runs to 16 residues. V lost 5 bases, J lost 4 bases, and 5 bases stayed unmatched. The chain's CDR3 is CASRRGTSGRSDTQYF. CDR3 coding DNA: TGTGCCAGCAGGAGGGGGACTAGCGGGAGGTCAGATACGCAGTATTTT.

The rearrangement joins TRBV21-1 to TRBJ2-7; the tabulated D call, TRBD2, remains unverified against the DNA. TRBV21-1 is flagged as a pseudogene. This CDR3 spans 16 amino acids. In nucleotides, the CDR3 is TGTGCCAGCAGCAAAGTCGCTAGCGGGGGGGCCTACGAGCAGTACTTC. Encoded protein: CASSKVASGGAYEQYF.

CDR3: CASSPGSYNEQFF. The CDR3 nucleotides are TGTGCCAGCAGCCCAGGGAGTTACAATGAGCAGTTCTTC. This chain connects TRBV9 to TRBJ2-1, with D perhaps assigned TRBD1 or TRBD2 (5 bases each). Trimming left V 4 bases short and J 4 bases short, with 9 bases between. From germline, CDR1 is SGDLS and CDR2 YYNGEE. The CDR3 sequence is 13 residues long.

V gene TRBV5-1 combines with J gene TRBJ2-5; 8 positions match TRBD2. The J segment lost 5 bases and the V segment lost 4 bases, leaving 10 bases of the junction unmatched. The CDR3 runs to 15 residues. Per germline, CDR1 SGHRS and CDR2 YFSETQ. The CDR3 loop is CASSKVAGPGETQYF. CDR3 coding DNA: TGCGCCAGCAGCAAAGTAGCGGGGCCGGGGGAGACCCAGTACTTC.

This clone came up once. This chain uses TRBV3-1 (or the pseudogene TRBV3-2) with TRBJ2-5; 9 positions agree with TRBD2. Germline CDR1 reads LGHDT; CDR2 reads YNNKEL (reference sequence). J gave up 2 bases and V 4 bases, and 8 bases lay outside the gene matches. The CDR3 extends over 16 amino acids. The CDR3 protein is CASSRFKRGVQETQYF. CDR3 sequence (DNA): TGTGCCAGCAGCCGGTTTAAGCGGGGGGTACAAGAGACCCAGTACTTC.

The rearrangement links TRBV12-3 or TRBV12-4 to TRBJ2-1; D uncertain. V was cut by 5 bases and J by 3 bases, with 5 bases left in between. The length of the CDR3 is 12 residues. The CDR3: CASSEFYNEQFF. The DNA of the CDR3 is TGTGCCAGCAGTGAATTCTACAATGAGCAGTTCTTC.

J is TRBJ2-1 and V is TRBV12-5; perhaps TRBD2 as D (6 bases). The CDR3 sequence is 15 residues long. Germline CDR1 and CDR2: LGHNT and FRNRAP. V was trimmed by 5 bases and J by 4 bases, leaving 15 bases between them. CDR3 bases: TGTGCTAGTGGTACCTCCCGGGACTTTTACAATGAGCAGTTCTTC. Amino acids: CASGTSRDFYNEQFF.